Listed below are T cell receptor beta chains from one sample, sequenced in a study of OX40 agonist ivuxolimab in advanced cancers. The table came from immunoSEQ multiplex PCR; TCRdb's copy has only in-frame clones and leaves some out. The data hold some 83,000 clones, with roughly nine tenths observed a single time. Sequencing used CD4+ or CD8+ T cells sorted from blood, obtained in a trial of the OX40 agonist ivuxolimab. These receptors all stem from an adult with an advanced solid tumor such as melanoma, head and neck, liver or kidney cancer. The CDR3 runs from the conserved cysteine through the conserved F or W. Each record gives: J gene, V gene, CDR3 protein.

j_call: TRBJ1-5; v_call: TRBV6-5; cdr3_aa: CASSYPCRGWSQPQHF
j_call: TRBJ2-6; v_call: TRBV4-1; cdr3_aa: CASSQARGPGANVLTF
j_call: TRBJ1-2; v_call: TRBV7-2; cdr3_aa: CASSLVLQGAGGDYTF
j_call: TRBJ2-3; v_call: TRBV25-1; cdr3_aa: CASSESGWGDTQYF
j_call: TRBJ2-3; v_call: TRBV9; cdr3_aa: CASSVEGLNPQTDTQYF
j_call: TRBJ2-3; v_call: TRBV13; cdr3_aa: CASSVLTDTQYF
j_call: TRBJ1-2; v_call: TRBV28; cdr3_aa: CASSFTNLRESDGYTF
j_call: TRBJ2-1; v_call: TRBV27; cdr3_aa: CASSWFLRGEMDEQFF
j_call: TRBJ2-3; v_call: TRBV4-3; cdr3_aa: CASSQVGGTDTQYF
j_call: TRBJ2-1; v_call: TRBV13; cdr3_aa: CASRIGYNEQFF
j_call: TRBJ2-1; v_call: TRBV9; cdr3_aa: CASSDSLDGTYNEQFF
j_call: TRBJ1-1; v_call: TRBV19; cdr3_aa: CASSRLQGIMNTEAFF
j_call: TRBJ2-1; v_call: TRBV5-4; cdr3_aa: CASRDSGPSYNEQFF
j_call: TRBJ1-5; v_call: TRBV30; cdr3_aa: CAWKLRGSLGNQPQHF
j_call: TRBJ2-7; v_call: TRBV28; cdr3_aa: CASKDRGLSYEQYF
j_call: TRBJ2-6; v_call: TRBV28; cdr3_aa: CASSLVGSGANVLTF
j_call: TRBJ1-1; v_call: TRBV28; cdr3_aa: CASSEPTGLRPFF
j_call: TRBJ1-3; v_call: TRBV7-9; cdr3_aa: CASSLVWGQESGNTIYF
j_call: TRBJ2-3; v_call: TRBV7-9; cdr3_aa: CASSPTDRPFYTQYF
j_call: TRBJ2-5; v_call: TRBV5-4; cdr3_aa: CASSLYETQYF
j_call: TRBJ2-1; v_call: TRBV7-3; cdr3_aa: CASSLTRDSYNEQFF
j_call: TRBJ1-6; v_call: TRBV4-2; cdr3_aa: CASSQGTGIVSPLHF
j_call: TRBJ1-3; v_call: TRBV11-2; cdr3_aa: CASARTYHSGNTIYF
j_call: TRBJ2-3; v_call: TRBV9; cdr3_aa: CASSPNTDTQYF
j_call: TRBJ2-3; v_call: TRBV14; cdr3_aa: CASSHRTGPGTDTQYF
j_call: TRBJ1-5; v_call: TRBV6-5; cdr3_aa: CASSPQQGGNQPQHF
j_call: TRBJ1-2; v_call: TRBV29-1; cdr3_aa: CSVEPGQGAGSKGYTF
j_call: TRBJ2-5; v_call: TRBV9; cdr3_aa: CASSPFDVQETQYF
j_call: TRBJ1-1; v_call: TRBV6-6; cdr3_aa: CASSLDRVTEAFF
j_call: TRBJ2-2; v_call: TRBV27; cdr3_aa: CASSWTGGAGELFF
j_call: TRBJ1-4; v_call: TRBV6-6; cdr3_aa: CASSYSQMGEKLFF
j_call: TRBJ2-3; v_call: TRBV5-1; cdr3_aa: CASSFEGTGTDTQYF
j_call: TRBJ1-1; v_call: TRBV20-1; cdr3_aa: CSAQRGWFAFF
j_call: TRBJ2-7; v_call: TRBV5-1; cdr3_aa: CASSVETSGGTYEQYF
j_call: TRBJ2-2; v_call: TRBV6-4; cdr3_aa: CASSDSTGGTGELFF
j_call: TRBJ2-3; v_call: TRBV9; cdr3_aa: CASSVARQEWTDTQYF
j_call: TRBJ1-5; v_call: TRBV19; cdr3_aa: CASSIGGEGGNQPQHF
j_call: TRBJ2-1; v_call: TRBV4-1; cdr3_aa: CASSQVELREQFF
j_call: TRBJ1-2; v_call: TRBV30; cdr3_aa: CAGIGRGYGYTF
j_call: TRBJ2-5; v_call: TRBV27; cdr3_aa: CASSLLAGGPLETQYF
j_call: TRBJ2-3; v_call: TRBV4-2; cdr3_aa: CASSQVQGAFTDTQYF
j_call: TRBJ1-2; v_call: TRBV30; cdr3_aa: CAWSVGADYGYTF